These 31 T cell receptor beta chains were all obtained from the same sample, sequenced in a study of OX40 agonist ivuxolimab in advanced cancers. This table comes from immunoSEQ multiplex PCR, and its TCRdb copy is limited to in-frame clones, with some not included. The table includes about 22,000 clones, about 88% detected once. Source: CD4+ or CD8+ T cells sorted from blood, taken in a trial of the OX40 agonist ivuxolimab. The receptors stem from an adult with an advanced solid tumor such as melanoma, head and neck, liver or kidney cancer.

This chain joins TRBV27 and TRBJ2-7; D gene unclear. The CDR3 extends over 13 amino acids. Looked up from germline, CDR1 is MNHEY and CDR2 is SMNVEV (reference sequence). Trimming removed 5 bases from V and 0 bases from J, with 8 bases in between. CDR3 region: CASSVSSSYEQYF. CDR3 bases: TGTGCCAGCAGTGTCAGCAGCTCCTACGAGCAGTACTTC.

The J gene is TRBJ2-3, the V gene TRBV4-3, with unresolved D. Germline-derived CDR1 and CDR2 are LGHNA and YSLEER. This CDR3 has 15 residues. V dropped 1 base and J dropped 2 bases, with 10 bases sitting between them. Here the CDR3 DNA reads TGCGCCAGCAGCCAAGTCCACAGCTACACAGATACGCAGTATTTT. Translated: CASSQVHSYTDTQYF.

The gene calls are TRBV6-5 and TRBJ2-7; D is perhaps TRBD1 or TRBD2 (6 bases each). Germline lookup yields CDR1 MNHEY and CDR2 SVGAGI. CDR3 length: 15 residues. V lost 6 bases and J lost 3, with 18 bases in between. The CDR3 DNA reads TGTGCCAGCAGCGGCGGGGCAGGGGTCTTCTACGAGCAGTACTTC. This gives the protein CASSGGAGVFYEQYF.

The chain recombines TRBV18 with TRBJ2-1; 7 bases map to TRBD2. The CDR3 runs 12 residues. The V gene end was trimmed by 10 bases and the J gene end by 7 bases; junction bases not matched to a gene: 7. From germline, CDR1 is KGHSH and CDR2 LQKENI. As DNA, the CDR3 is TGTGCCACCACCAGCGGGAATAATGAGCAGTTCTTC. Translation: CATTSGNNEQFF. The whole variable domain, filled in from reference TRBV18 and TRBJ2-1, reads NAGVMQNPRHLVRRRGQEARLRCSPMKGHSHVYWYRQLPEEGLKFMVYLQKENIIDESGMPKERFSAEFPKEGPSILRIQQVVRGDSAAYFCATTSGNNEQFFGPGTRLTVL.

The CDR3 region has the DNA TGCGCCAGCAGCCTTGGGACGAACGAAGAGACCCAGTACTTC. Translated, it gives CASSLGTNEETQYF. V gene TRBV5-1 combines with J gene TRBJ2-5; D could derive from TRBD1 or TRBD2 (5 bases each). Germline V CDR1 and CDR2: SGHRS, YFSETQ. The V and J ends lost 4 bases and 3 bases respectively, with 13 bases between them. This CDR3 region has 14 residues.

The CDR3 is CASSLRGFSYNEQFF. CDR3 nucleotides: TGTGCCAGCAGCCTCAGGGGATTTTCCTACAATGAGCAGTTCTTC. This chain joins TRBV13 and TRBJ2-1; weak D call: TRBD1 (6 bases). Germline values: CDR1 PRHDT, CDR2 FYEKMQ (reference sequence). The CDR3 has 15 amino acids. V shed 5 bases and J shed 1 base, with 12 bases lying between them.

This sequence joins TRBV7-8 and TRBJ1-1; D perhaps matches TRBD1 (6 bases). CDR3 length: 14 amino acids. Germline CDR1 reads SGHVS; CDR2 reads FQNEAQ. V was shortened by 6 bases and J by 4 bases, with 15 bases between the two germline ends. CDR3 in amino acids: CASRLQGVATEAFF. CDR3 DNA: TGTGCCAGCAGGCTACAGGGCGTGGCCACTGAAGCTTTCTTT.

V usage is TRBV27 and J usage is TRBJ2-7; D unresolved. CDR1 and CDR2 from the germline V gene are MNHEY and SMNVEV (reference sequence). Trimming took off 2 bases at V and 3 bases at J, with 14 bases between the two ends. This CDR3 is built from 15 residues. CDR3 loop: CASSLRLSNVYEQYF. The CDR3 nucleotides read TGTGCCAGCAGTTTAAGGCTAAGCAATGTCTACGAGCAGTACTTC.

The V gene is TRBV2, the J gene TRBJ2-4; D call uncertain. Germline CDR1 and CDR2: SNHLY and FYNNEI. V was shortened by 7 bases and J by 4 bases, with 8 bases between the two germline ends. The length of the CDR3 is 12 residues. The CDR3 spells CASIGNKNIQYF. The CDR3 bases are TGTGCCAGCATCGGCAATAAAAACATTCAGTACTTC.

The genes are TRBV7-9 and TRBJ2-5; D is undetermined. V dropped 5 bases and J dropped 5 bases, with 15 bases sitting between them. The germline CDR1 and CDR2 sequences are SEHNR and FQNEAQ (reference sequence). The CDR3 contains 14 residues. Here the CDR3 reads CASSDDPGRETQYF. Here the CDR3 DNA reads TGTGCCAGCAGCGACGACCCTGGGCGGGAGACCCAGTACTTC.

V and J are TRBV13 and TRBJ2-7; D tentatively fits TRBD1 or TRBD2 (5 bases each). Trimming shortened V by 5 bases and J by 1 base, and 15 bases separated the two germline ends. Germline CDR1 PRHDT, CDR2 FYEKMQ (reference sequence). The CDR3 extends over 15 amino acids. CDR3 coding DNA: TGTGCCAGCAGCATAGAGGGTAAGGGGTCCTACGAGCAGTACTTC. It yields the protein CASSIEGKGSYEQYF.

By sample share, this clone is medium-sized. Sequence at one end of the junction differs from germline and may be a read error. The rearrangement links TRBV4-3 to TRBJ2-6, with D possibly TRBD2 on 5 matching bases. CDR1 is LGHNA and CDR2 is YSLEER in the germline V gene. CDR3 length: 16 residues. CDR3 coding DNA: TGCGCCAGCAGCGAAGACTCGGGATCTGGGGCCAACGTCCTGACTTTC. Its translation: CASSEDSGSGANVLTF.

This sequence joins TRBV14 and TRBJ2-2; D is perhaps TRBD1 or TRBD2 (6 bases each). This CDR3 is 15 amino acids long. With 3 bases removed from V and 3 bases from J, the gap between germline ends came to 11 bases. CDR1 is SGHDN and CDR2 is FVKESK in the germline V gene. This CDR3 reads CASSHGGGYTGELFF. The CDR3, as DNA: TGTGCCAGCAGCCACGGAGGGGGTTACACCGGGGAGCTGTTTTTT.

The gene calls are TRBV6-1 and TRBJ2-7; 8 bases fit TRBD2. Germline lookup yields CDR1 MNHNS and CDR2 SASEGT. This CDR3 is built from 13 residues. The J segment lost 2 bases and the V segment lost 6 bases, leaving 3 bases of the junction unmatched. The chain's CDR3 is CASSSGSTYEQYF. The CDR3 DNA sequence: TGTGCCAGCAGCAGCGGGAGTACCTACGAGCAGTACTTC.

By share of the sample, this clone is medium-sized (0.01 to 0.1%). V usage is TRBV5-1 and J usage is TRBJ2-1, with D tentatively TRBD2 (6 bases). The CDR3 spans 13 residues. V lost 4 bases and J 3 bases, leaving 8 bases between the germline ends. The germline V gene encodes CDR1 SGHRS and CDR2 YFSETQ. The CDR3 sequence is CASSRDFYNEQFF. The CDR3 region has the DNA TGCGCCAGCAGCCGGGACTTCTACAATGAGCAGTTCTTC.

V is TRBV21-1 and J is TRBJ2-7; the table's D call TRBD2 went unverified against the DNA. TRBV21-1 is an annotated pseudogene. The CDR3 spans 18 residues. This CDR3 reads CASRKRAVGREAGHEQYF. Here the CDR3 DNA reads TGTGCCAGCAGAAAAAGGGCGGTCGGGCGGGAGGCAGGCCACGAGCAGTACTTC.

The chain couples TRBV7-2 to TRBJ1-4, with a tentative D call TRBD1 (6 bases). The germline V gene encodes CDR1 SGHTA and CDR2 FQGNSA. This CDR3 comprises 16 residues. V lost 0 bases and J lost 5, with 13 bases in between. The CDR3 DNA reads TGTGCCAGCAGCTTAGCGCTCTTAGGGGGGAATGAAAAACTGTTTTTT. The encoded protein is CASSLALLGGNEKLFF. The full variable domain, completed using reference TRBV7-2 and TRBJ1-4, is GAGVSQSPSNKVTEKGKDVELRCDPISGHTALYWYRQSLGQGLEFLIYFQGNSAPDKSGLPSDRFSAERTGGSVSTLTIQRTQQEDSAVYLCASSLALLGGNEKLFFGSGTQLSVL.

The chain employs TRBV10-1 and TRBJ1-6; tentatively, D is TRBD1 (5 bases). CDR1 is WNHNN, CDR2 SYGVQD, per germline (reference sequence). Trimming took off 5 bases at V and 10 bases at J, with 12 bases between the two ends. The CDR3 runs 13 residues. The CDR3 sequence: CASSLDNASPLHF. As DNA, the CDR3 is TGCGCCAGCAGTTTGGACAACGCCTCACCCCTCCACTTT.

The CDR3 is CASSRYRGSETF. The CDR3 DNA follows: TGTGCCAGCAGTCGGTACAGGGGATCAGAAACCTTC. The gene calls are TRBV6-6 and TRBJ1-2; 7 nucleotides match TRBD1. CDR1 MNHNY and CDR2 SVGAGI come from the germline V gene (reference sequence). V lost 5 bases to trimming and J lost 14 bases; unmatched junction nucleotides: 11. The CDR3 sequence is 12 residues long.

CDR3 bases: TGTGCCAGTAGCAACTACCTAGCGGGGAACACCTACGAGCAGTACTTC. Encoded protein: CASSNYLAGNTYEQYF. This rearrangement joins TRBV19 to TRBJ2-5; TRBD2 agrees at 9 bases. The J call may be in error: the DNA end matches TRBJ2-7 better. The CDR3 contains 16 residues. CDR1 and CDR2 (germline): LNHDA, SQIVND (reference sequence).

To note about this clone: At one of its ends the junction is not consistent with the germline gene, which may arise from a read error. At the DNA level, this CDR3 is encoded by other sequences in the same sample as well. The chain uses TRBV11-3 and TRBJ2-1; D ambiguous. The length of the CDR3 is 13 residues. CDR1 and CDR2 from the germline V gene are SGHNT and YENEEA. The CDR3 sequence is CASSQDFYNEQFF. The CDR3 nucleotides are TGCGCCAGCAGCCAAGACTTCTACAATGAGCAGTTCTTC.

This sequence joins TRBV5-8 and TRBJ2-4; no firm D call. Trimming pared 0 bases from V and 8 bases from J, leaving 15 bases between. The CDR3 extends over 15 amino acids. CDR1 and CDR2 from the germline V gene are SGHTS and YDEGEE. CDR3 coding DNA: TGTGCCAGCAGCTTGGGGACGGCGGTGGTGGACATTCAGTACTTC. As protein: CASSLGTAVVDIQYF.

This clone was found once. This sequence joins TRBV5-1 and TRBJ2-2; no reliable D call. Germline V CDR1 and CDR2: SGHRS, YFSETQ. The CDR3 extends over 12 amino acids. V was cut by 2 bases and J by 2 bases, with 1 base left in between. CDR3 bases: TGCGCCAGCAGCTTCAACACCGGGGAGCTGTTTTTT. As protein: CASSFNTGELFF.

The V call is TRBV7-8, the J call TRBJ1-1; 8 bases match TRBD1. CDR3 length: 15 amino acids. With 5 bases clipped from V and 4 bases from J, the junction kept 9 bases outside the gene matches. Germline V lookup: CDR1 SGHVS, CDR2 FQNEAQ. The CDR3 region is CASSPRTGIGTEAFF. CDR3 bases: TGTGCCAGCAGCCCAAGGACAGGGATCGGCACTGAAGCTTTCTTT.

This chain uses TRBV7-9 with TRBJ2-7; D ambiguous. The CDR3 runs 13 residues. CDR1 SEHNR and CDR2 FQNEAQ come from the germline V gene (reference sequence). V gave up 0 bases and J gave up 4 bases, with 7 bases separating them. The DNA of the CDR3 is TGTGCCAGCAGCTTAGCTCCGGATTACGAGCAGTACTTC. Protein product: CASSLAPDYEQYF.

The chain combines TRBV4-3 with TRBJ2-2; 7 bases are shared with TRBD1. CDR1 LGHNA and CDR2 YSLEER come from the germline V gene. Trimming cost V 0 bases and J 6 bases; bases outside gene matches: 13. The CDR3 contains 18 residues. As DNA, the CDR3 is TGCGCCAGCAGCCAAGATTTGGCCATGACAGGGTTAGCCGGGGAGCTGTTTTTT. Translating it yields CASSQDLAMTGLAGELFF.

The CDR3 DNA sequence: TGTGCCAGCACCGAGTTCGGACAGAGCACAGATACGCAGTATTTT. This codes for CASTEFGQSTDTQYF. The chain is built from TRBV25-1 and TRBJ2-3, with D possibly matching TRBD1 (6 bases). Germline CDR1 MGHDK, CDR2 SYGVNS. Between the trimmed V and J ends, which lost 7 bases and 0 bases, there was a span of 14 bases. The CDR3 is 15 amino acids. The entire variable domain, with the rest obtained from reference TRBV25-1 and TRBJ2-3, is as follows: EADIYQTPRYLVIGTGKKITLECSQTMGHDKMYWYQQDPGMELHLIHYSYGVNSTEKGDLSSESTVSRIRTEHFPLTLESARPSHTSQYLCASTEFGQSTDTQYFGPGTRLTVL.

This chain links TRBV4-1 with TRBJ2-5, with TRBD2 matching 7 bases. The DNA matches TRBJ2-7 better at its end, which makes the J call doubtful. CDR1 and CDR2 from the germline V gene are MGHRA and YSYEKL. The CDR3 contains 16 residues. CDR3 coding DNA: TGCGCCAGCAGCCAAGATGGGCTAGCGGAGCCCTACGAGCAGTACTTC. Its translation: CASSQDGLAEPYEQYF.

This clone was seen only once. In nucleotides, the CDR3 is TGTGCCACCAGCAGCCTCCTAGCGGGAGTATACAATGAGCAGTTCTTC. Its protein is CATSSLLAGVYNEQFF. This chain connects TRBV15 to TRBJ2-1; 10 bases align to TRBD2. The CDR3 is 16 amino acids. Germline V gives CDR1 LNHNV, CDR2 YYDKDF (reference sequence). V gave up 3 bases and J gave up 4 bases; unmatched junction bases: 6.

This clone was detected a few times. The chain is built from TRBV29-1 and TRBJ2-4; no reliable D call. V was cut by 7 bases and J by 5 bases, with 18 bases left in between. CDR1 is SQVTM, CDR2 ANQGSEA, per germline. The CDR3 is 14 residues long. Here the CDR3 DNA reads TGCAGCGGATTGACGGTTACTCCCCAAAACATTCAGTACTTC. It encodes CSGLTVTPQNIQYF. Looking up the rest from reference TRBV29-1 and TRBJ2-4 gives the full variable domain: SAVISQKPSRDICQRGTSLTIQCQVDSQVTMMFWYRQQPGQSLTLIATANQGSEATYESGFVIDKFPISRPNLTFSTLTVSNMSPEDSSIYLCSGLTVTPQNIQYFGAGTRLSVL.

This clone was picked up a small number of times. The chain combines TRBV20-1 with TRBJ1-2; D is uncertain. The CDR3 is made up of 11 amino acids. Germline loops: CDR1 DFQATT, CDR2 SNEGSKA (reference sequence). The V end lost 3 bases, the J end lost 11 bases, and 13 bases lay between the germline ends. The CDR3 DNA follows: TGCAGTGCTAGGGCCTTAGTAGGGTACACCTTC. Its protein product is CSARALVGYTF.